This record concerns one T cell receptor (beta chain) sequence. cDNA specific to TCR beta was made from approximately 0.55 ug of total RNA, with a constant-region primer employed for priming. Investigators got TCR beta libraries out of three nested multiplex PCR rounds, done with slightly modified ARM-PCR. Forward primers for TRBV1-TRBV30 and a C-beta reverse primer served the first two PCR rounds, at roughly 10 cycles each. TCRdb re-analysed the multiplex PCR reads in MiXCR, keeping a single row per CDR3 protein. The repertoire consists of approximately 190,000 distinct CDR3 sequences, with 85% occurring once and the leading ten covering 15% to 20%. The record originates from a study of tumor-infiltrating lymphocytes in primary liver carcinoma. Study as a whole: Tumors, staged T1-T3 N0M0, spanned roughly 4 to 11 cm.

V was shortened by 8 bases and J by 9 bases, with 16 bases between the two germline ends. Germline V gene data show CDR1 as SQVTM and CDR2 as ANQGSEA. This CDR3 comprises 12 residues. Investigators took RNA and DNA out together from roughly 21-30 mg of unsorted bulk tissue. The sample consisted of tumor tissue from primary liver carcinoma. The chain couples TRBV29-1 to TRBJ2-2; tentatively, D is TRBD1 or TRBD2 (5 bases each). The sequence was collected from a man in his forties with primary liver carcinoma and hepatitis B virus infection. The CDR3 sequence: CSIAKGTRELFF. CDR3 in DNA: TGCAGCATTGCAAAGGGGACCAGGGAGCTGTTTTTT.